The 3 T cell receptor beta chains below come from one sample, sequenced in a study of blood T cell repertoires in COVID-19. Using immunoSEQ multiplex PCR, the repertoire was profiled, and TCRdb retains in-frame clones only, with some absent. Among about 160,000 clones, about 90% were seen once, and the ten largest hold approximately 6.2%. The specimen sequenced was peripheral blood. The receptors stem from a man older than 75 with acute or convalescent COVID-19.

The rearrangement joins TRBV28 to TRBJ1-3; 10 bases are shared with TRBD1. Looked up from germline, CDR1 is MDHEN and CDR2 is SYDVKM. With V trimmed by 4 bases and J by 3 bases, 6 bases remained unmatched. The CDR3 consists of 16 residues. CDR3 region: CASSSGQGSYGNTIYF. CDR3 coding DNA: TGTGCCAGCAGTTCGGGACAGGGGAGCTATGGAAACACCATATATTTT. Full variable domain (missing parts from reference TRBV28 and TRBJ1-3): DVKVTQSSRYLVKRTGEKVFLECVQDMDHENMFWYRQDPGLGLRLIYFSYDVKMKEKGDIPEGYSVSREKKERFSLILESASTNQTSMYLCASSSGQGSYGNTIYFGEGSWLTVV.

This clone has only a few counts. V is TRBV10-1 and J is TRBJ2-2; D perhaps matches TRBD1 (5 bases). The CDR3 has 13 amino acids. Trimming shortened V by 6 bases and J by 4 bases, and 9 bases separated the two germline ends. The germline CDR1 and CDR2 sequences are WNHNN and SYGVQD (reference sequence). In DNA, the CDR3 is TGCGCCAGCAGGCAGGGCCCCACCGGGGAGCTGTTTTTT. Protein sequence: CASRQGPTGELFF.

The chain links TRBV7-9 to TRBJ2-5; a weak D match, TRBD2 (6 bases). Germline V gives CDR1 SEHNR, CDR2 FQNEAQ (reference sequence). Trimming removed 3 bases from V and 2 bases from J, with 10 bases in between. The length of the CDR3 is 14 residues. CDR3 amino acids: CASSLGGIQETQYF. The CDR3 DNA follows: TGTGCCAGCAGCTTGGGCGGGATTCAAGAGACCCAGTACTTC.